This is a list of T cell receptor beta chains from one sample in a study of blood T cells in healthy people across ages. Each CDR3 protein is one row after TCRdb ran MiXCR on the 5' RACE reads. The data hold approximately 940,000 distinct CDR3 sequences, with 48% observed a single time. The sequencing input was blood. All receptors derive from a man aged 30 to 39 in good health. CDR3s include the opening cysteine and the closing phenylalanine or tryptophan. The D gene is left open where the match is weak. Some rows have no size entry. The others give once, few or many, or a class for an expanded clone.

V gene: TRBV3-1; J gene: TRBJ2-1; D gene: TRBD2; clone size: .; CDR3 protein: CASSQDPASGWNNEQFF; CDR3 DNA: TGTGCCAGCAGCCAAGATCCGGCTAGCGGGTGGAACAATGAGCAGTTCTTC
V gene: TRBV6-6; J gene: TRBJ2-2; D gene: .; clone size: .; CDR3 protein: CASSFGLLNTGELFF; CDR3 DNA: TGTGCCAGCAGTTTCGGACTCTTAAACACCGGGGAGCTGTTTTTT
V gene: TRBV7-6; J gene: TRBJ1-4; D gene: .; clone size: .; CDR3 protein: CASSLSWGAANEKLFF; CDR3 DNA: TGTGCCAGCAGCTTGTCTTGGGGAGCAGCTAATGAAAAACTGTTTTTT
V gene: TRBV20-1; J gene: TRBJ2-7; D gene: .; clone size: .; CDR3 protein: CSASGERGYEQYF; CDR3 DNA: TGCAGTGCTAGCGGAGAAAGAGGCTACGAGCAGTACTTC
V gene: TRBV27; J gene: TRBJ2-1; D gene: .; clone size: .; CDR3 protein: CASSLSPWVGNEQFF; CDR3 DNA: TGTGCCAGCAGTTTAAGCCCTTGGGTGGGAAATGAGCAGTTCTTC
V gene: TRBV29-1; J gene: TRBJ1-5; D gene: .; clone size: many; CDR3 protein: CSVGQGNQPQHF; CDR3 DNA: TGCAGCGTTGGACAGGGCAATCAGCCCCAGCATTTT
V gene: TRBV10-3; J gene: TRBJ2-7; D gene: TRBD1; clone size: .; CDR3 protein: CAISGQGAYEQYF; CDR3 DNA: TGTGCCATCAGTGGACAGGGGGCATACGAGCAGTACTTC
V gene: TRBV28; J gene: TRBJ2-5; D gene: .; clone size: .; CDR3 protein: CASSPPTGGAEETQYF; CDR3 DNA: TGTGCCAGCAGTCCTCCGACAGGTGGGGCCGAAGAGACCCAGTACTTC
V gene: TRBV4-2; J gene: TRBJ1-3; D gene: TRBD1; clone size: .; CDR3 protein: CASSPRTGGLSGNTIYF; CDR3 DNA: TGTGCCAGCAGCCCCCGGACAGGGGGTTTGTCTGGAAACACCATATATTTT
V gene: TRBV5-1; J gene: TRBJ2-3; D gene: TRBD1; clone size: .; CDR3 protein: CASSFWDRGTDTQYF; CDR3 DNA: TGCGCCAGCAGCTTCTGGGACAGGGGCACAGATACGCAGTATTTT
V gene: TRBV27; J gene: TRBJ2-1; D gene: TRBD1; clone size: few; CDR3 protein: CASSLSGTGGYEQFF; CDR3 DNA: TGTGCCAGCAGTTTATCCGGGACAGGGGGCTATGAGCAGTTCTTC
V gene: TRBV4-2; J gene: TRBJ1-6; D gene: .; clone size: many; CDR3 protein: CASSPTSTLYNSPLHF; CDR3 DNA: TGTGCCAGCAGTCCGACATCAACCTTGTATAATTCACCCCTCCACTTT
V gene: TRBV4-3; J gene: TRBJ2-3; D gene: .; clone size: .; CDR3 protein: CASSQDYFYMQYF; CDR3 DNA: TGCGCCAGCAGCCAGGACTACTTTTATATGCAGTATTTT
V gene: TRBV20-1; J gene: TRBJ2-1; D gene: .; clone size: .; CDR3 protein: CSASRQTGNEQFF; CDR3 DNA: TGCAGTGCTAGTAGACAGACAGGCAATGAGCAGTTCTTC
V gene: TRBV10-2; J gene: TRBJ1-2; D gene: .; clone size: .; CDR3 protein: CASAGREISGGYTF; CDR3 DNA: TGCGCCAGCGCTGGGAGGGAAATAAGCGGTGGCTACACCTTC
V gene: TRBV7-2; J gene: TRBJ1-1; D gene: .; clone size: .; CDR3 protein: CASSGPRGVGSTEAFF; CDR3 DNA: TGTGCCAGCAGCGGACCACGAGGGGTTGGGAGTACTGAAGCTTTCTTT
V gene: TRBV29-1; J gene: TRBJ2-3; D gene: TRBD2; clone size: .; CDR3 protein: CSALIAGVEDTQYF; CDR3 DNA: TGCAGCGCCCTAATAGCGGGGGTGGAGGATACGCAGTATTTT
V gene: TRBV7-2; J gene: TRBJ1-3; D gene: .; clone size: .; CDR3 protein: CASSHGSGNTIYF; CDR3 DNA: TGTGCCAGCAGCCACGGGTCTGGAAACACCATATATTTT
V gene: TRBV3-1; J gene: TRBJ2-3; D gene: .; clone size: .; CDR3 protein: CASSQVGVDTQYF; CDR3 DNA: TGTGCCAGCAGCCAAGTAGGGGTGGATACGCAGTATTTT
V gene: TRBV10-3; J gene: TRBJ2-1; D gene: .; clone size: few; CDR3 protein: CAISASGYEQFF; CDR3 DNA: TGTGCCATCAGTGCCTCGGGGTATGAGCAGTTCTTC
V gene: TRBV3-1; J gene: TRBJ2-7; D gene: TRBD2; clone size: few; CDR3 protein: CASRSRGGYEQYF; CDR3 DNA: TGTGCCAGCAGATCCCGGGGGGGTTACGAGCAGTACTTC
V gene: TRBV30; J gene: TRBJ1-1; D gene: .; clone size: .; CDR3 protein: CAGSRGTEAFF; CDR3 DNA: TGTGCCGGGAGTAGGGGCACTGAAGCTTTCTTT
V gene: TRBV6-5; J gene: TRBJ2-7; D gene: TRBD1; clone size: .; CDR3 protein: CASGNRGFFYEQYF; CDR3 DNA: TGTGCCAGCGGAAACAGGGGGTTCTTTTACGAGCAGTACTTC
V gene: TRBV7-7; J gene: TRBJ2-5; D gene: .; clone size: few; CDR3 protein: CASSLEPVQETQYF; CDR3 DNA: TGTGCTAGCAGCTTAGAGCCAGTGCAAGAGACCCAGTACTTC
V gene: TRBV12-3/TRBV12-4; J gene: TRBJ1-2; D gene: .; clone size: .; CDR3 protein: CASRYRDTGSYGYTF; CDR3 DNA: TGTGCCAGCAGATACCGGGACACCGGATCCTATGGCTACACCTTC
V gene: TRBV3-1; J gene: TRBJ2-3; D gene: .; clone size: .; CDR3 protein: CASSQEDDITDTQYF; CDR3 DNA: TGTGCCAGCAGCCAAGAGGACGATATCACAGATACGCAGTATTTT
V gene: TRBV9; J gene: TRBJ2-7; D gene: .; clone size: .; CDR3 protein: CASSVAPPASYEQYF; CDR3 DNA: TGTGCCAGCAGCGTAGCTCCACCGGCCTCCTACGAGCAGTACTTC
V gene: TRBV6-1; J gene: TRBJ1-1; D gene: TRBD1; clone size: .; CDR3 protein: CASSEGTGGTEAFF; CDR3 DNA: TGTGCCAGCAGTGAGGGCACAGGGGGCACTGAAGCTTTCTTT
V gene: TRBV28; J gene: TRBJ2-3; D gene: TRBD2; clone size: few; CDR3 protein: CASSRSGVTDTQYF; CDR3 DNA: TGTGCCAGCAGTCGCAGCGGGGTCACAGATACGCAGTATTTT
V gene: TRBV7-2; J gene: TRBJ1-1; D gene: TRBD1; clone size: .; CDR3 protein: CASSPTGGLGTEAFF; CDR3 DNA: TGTGCCAGCAGCCCGACAGGGGGCTTGGGAACTGAAGCTTTCTTT
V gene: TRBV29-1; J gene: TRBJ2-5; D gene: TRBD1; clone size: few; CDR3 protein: CSYNRGTPETQYF; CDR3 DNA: TGCAGCTACAACAGGGGGACCCCGGAGACCCAGTACTTC
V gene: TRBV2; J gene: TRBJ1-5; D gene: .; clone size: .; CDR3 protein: CASSGTGGGGNQPQHF; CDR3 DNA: TGTGCCAGCAGTGGTACCGGGGGCGGAGGCAATCAGCCCCAGCATTTT
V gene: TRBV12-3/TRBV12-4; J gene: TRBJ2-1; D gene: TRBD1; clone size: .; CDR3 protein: CASIRTGYNEQFF; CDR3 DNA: TGTGCCAGCATTAGGACAGGTTACAATGAGCAGTTCTTC
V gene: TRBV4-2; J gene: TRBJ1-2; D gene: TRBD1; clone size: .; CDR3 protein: CASSQDRQGGSSYTF; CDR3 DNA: TGTGCCAGCAGCCAAGATCGGCAGGGGGGCAGTAGCTACACCTTC
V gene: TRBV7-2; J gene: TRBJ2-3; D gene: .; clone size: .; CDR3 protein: CASSLGIWGTDTQYF; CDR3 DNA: TGTGCCAGCAGCTTAGGGATTTGGGGCACAGATACGCAGTATTTT
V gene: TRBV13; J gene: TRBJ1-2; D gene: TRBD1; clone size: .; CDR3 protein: CASSPGQGGWYGYTF; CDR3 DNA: TGTGCCAGCAGCCCGGGACAGGGGGGTTGGTATGGCTACACCTTC
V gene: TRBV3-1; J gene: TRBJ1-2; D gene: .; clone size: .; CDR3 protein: CASSLQTTGYGYTF; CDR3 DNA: TGTGCCAGCAGTCTCCAGACGACGGGCTATGGCTACACCTTC
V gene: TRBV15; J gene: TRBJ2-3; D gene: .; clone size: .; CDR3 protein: CATSRDGASTDTQYF; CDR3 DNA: TGTGCCACCAGCAGAGATGGGGCTAGCACAGATACGCAGTATTTT
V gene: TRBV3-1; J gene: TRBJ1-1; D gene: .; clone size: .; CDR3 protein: CASSQNRPEGEPGVFPEAFF; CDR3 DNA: TGTGCCAGCAGCCAAAATCGCCCGGAAGGGGAGCCGGGGGTATTCCCTGAAGCTTTCTTT
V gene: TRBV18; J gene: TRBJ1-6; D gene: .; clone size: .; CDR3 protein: CASSPNSQEDSPLHF; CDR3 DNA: TGTGCCAGCTCACCGAACAGCCAAGAGGATTCACCCCTCCACTTT
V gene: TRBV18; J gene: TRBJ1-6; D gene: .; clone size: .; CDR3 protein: CASSTRQIDNSPLHF; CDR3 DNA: TGTGCCAGCTCAACCCGACAGATTGATAATTCACCCCTCCACTTT
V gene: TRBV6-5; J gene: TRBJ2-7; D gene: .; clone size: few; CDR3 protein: CASRRAGTYEQYF; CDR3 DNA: TGTGCCAGCCGTCGGGCGGGTACCTACGAGCAGTACTTC
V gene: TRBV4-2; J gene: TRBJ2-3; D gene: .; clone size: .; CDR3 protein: CASSQEWASSRTDTQYF; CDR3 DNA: TGTGCCAGCAGCCAAGAGTGGGCTAGCTCCCGCACAGATACGCAGTATTTT
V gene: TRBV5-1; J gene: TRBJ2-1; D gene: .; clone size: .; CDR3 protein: CASSRSSEAFNEQFF; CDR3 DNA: TGCGCCAGCAGCCGGTCGTCGGAGGCTTTCAATGAGCAGTTCTTC